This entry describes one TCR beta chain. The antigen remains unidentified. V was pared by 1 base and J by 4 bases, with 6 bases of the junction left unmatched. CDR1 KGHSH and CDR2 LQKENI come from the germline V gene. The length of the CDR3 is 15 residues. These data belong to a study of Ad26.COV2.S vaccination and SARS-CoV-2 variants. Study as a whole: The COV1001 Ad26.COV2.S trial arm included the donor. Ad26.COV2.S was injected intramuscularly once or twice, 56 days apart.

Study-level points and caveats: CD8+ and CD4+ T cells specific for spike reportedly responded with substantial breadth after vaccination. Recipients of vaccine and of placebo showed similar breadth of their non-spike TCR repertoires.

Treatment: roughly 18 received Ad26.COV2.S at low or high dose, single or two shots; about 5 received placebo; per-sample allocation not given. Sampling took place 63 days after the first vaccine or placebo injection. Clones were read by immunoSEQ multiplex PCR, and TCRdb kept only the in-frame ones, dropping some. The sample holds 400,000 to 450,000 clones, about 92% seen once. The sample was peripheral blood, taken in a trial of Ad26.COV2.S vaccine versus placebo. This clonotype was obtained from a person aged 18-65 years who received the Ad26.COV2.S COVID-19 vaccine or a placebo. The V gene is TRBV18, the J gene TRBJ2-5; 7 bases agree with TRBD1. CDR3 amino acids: CASSPRPQGIETQYF. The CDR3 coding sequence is TGTGCCAGCTCACCACGACCACAGGGGATAGAGACCCAGTACTTC.